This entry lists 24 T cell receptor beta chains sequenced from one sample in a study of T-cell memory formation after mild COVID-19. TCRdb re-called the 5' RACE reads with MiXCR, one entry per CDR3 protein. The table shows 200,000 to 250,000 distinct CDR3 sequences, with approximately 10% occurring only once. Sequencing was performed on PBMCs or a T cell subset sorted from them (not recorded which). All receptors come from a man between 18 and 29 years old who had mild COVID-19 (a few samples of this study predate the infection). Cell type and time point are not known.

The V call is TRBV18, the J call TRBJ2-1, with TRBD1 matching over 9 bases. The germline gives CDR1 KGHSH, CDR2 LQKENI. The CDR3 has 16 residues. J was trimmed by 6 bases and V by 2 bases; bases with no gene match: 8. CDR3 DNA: TGTGCCAGCTCACCAAGACTACAGGGGGCAGGCAATGAGCAGTTCTTC. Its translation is CASSPRLQGAGNEQFF.

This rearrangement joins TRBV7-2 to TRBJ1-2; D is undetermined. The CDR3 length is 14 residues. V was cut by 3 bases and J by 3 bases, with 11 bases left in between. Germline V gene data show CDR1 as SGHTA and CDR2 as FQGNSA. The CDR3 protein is CASSFGFSDYGYTF. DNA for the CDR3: TGTGCCAGCAGCTTCGGGTTTTCTGACTATGGCTACACCTTC.

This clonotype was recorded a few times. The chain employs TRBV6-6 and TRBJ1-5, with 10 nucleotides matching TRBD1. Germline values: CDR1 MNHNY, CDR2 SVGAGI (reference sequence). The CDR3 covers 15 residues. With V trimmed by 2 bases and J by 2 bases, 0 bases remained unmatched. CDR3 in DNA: TGTGCCAGCAGTTACGGGACAGGGGGCAATCAGCCCCAGCATTTT. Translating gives CASSYGTGGNQPQHF.

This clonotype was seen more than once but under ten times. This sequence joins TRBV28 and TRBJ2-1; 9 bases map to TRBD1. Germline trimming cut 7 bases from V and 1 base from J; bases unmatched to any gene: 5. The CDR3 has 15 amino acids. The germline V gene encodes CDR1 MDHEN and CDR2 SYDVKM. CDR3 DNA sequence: TGTGCCAGCATATCACAGGGGGCGTCCTACAATGAGCAGTTCTTC. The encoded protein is CASISQGASYNEQFF.

CDR3 DNA sequence: TGTGCCAGCAGCTTGAGGGATGGGAATGAGCAGTTCTTC. Translating it yields CASSLRDGNEQFF. This sequence joins TRBV7-2 and TRBJ2-1, with D tentatively TRBD2 (5 bases). V was pared by 3 bases and J by 7 bases, with 10 bases between. The germline V gene has CDR1 SGHTA and CDR2 FQGNSA. The CDR3 covers 13 residues.

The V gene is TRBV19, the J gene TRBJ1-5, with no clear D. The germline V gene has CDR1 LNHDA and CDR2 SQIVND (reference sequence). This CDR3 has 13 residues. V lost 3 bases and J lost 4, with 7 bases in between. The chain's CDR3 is CASSMRENQPQHF. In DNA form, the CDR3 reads TGTGCCAGTAGTATGAGGGAAAATCAGCCCCAGCATTTT.

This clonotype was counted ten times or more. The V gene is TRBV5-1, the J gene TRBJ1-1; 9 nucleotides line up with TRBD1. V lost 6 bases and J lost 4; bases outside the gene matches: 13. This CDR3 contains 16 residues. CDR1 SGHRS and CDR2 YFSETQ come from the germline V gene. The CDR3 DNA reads TGCGCCAGCACCGAGGCCTACAGGGGGCGATTCACTGAAGCTTTCTTT. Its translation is CASTEAYRGRFTEAFF.

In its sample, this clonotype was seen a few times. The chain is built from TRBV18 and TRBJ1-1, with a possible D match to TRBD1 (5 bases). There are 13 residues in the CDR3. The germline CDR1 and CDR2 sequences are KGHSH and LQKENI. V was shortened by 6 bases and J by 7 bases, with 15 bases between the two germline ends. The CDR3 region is CASSPSGTFEAFF. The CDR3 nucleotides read TGTGCCAGCTCGCCCTCAGGGACGTTTGAAGCTTTCTTT.

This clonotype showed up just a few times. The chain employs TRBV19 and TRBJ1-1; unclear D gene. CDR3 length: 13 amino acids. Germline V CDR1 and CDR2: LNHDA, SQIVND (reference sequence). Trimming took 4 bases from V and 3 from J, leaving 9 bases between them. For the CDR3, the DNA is TGTGCCAGTAGTAGAGTCAGCTACACTGAAGCTTTCTTT. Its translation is CASSRVSYTEAFF.

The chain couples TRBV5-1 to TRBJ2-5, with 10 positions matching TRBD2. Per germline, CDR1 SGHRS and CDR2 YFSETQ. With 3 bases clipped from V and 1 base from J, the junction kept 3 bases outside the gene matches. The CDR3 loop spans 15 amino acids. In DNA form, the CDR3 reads TGCGCCAGCAGCTCCAGCGGGGGGGCCCAAGAGACCCAGTACTTC. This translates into CASSSSGGAQETQYF.

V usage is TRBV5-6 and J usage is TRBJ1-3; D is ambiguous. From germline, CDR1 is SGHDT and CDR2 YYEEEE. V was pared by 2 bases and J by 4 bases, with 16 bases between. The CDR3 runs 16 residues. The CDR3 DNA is TGTGCCAGCAGCTTAGGAAGACTGGCGTCCGGAAACACCATATATTTT. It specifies CASSLGRLASGNTIYF. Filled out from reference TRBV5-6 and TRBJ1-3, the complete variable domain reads DAGVTQSPTHLIKTRGQQVTLRCSPKSGHDTVSWYQQALGQGPQFIFQYYEEEERQRGNFPDRFSGHQFPNYSSELNVNALLLGDSALYLCASSLGRLASGNTIYFGEGSWLTVV.

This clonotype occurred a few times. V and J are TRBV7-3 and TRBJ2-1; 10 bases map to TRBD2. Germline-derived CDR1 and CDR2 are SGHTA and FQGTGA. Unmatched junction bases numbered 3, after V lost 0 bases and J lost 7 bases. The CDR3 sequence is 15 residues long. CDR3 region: CASSLTSGGTNEQFF. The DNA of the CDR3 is TGTGCCAGCAGCTTAACTAGCGGGGGGACTAATGAGCAGTTCTTC.

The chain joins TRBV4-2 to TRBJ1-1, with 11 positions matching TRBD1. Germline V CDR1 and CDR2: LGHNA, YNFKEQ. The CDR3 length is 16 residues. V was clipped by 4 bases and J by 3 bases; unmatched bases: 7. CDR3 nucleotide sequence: TGTGCCAGCAGCCCGCGGGACAGGGGGGGGTACACTGAAGCTTTCTTT. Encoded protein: CASSPRDRGGYTEAFF.

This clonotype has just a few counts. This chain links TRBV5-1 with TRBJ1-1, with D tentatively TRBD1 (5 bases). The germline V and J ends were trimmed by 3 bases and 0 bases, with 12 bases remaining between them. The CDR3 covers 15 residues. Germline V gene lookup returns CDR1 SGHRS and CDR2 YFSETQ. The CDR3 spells CASSWGRTVNTEAFF. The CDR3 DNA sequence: TGCGCCAGCAGCTGGGGGAGGACGGTGAACACTGAAGCTTTCTTT.

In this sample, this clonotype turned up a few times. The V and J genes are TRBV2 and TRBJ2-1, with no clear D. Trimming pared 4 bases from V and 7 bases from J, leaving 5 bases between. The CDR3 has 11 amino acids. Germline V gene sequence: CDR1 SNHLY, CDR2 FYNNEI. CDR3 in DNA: TGTGCCAGCAGTGGAATTAATGAGCAGTTCTTC. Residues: CASSGINEQFF.

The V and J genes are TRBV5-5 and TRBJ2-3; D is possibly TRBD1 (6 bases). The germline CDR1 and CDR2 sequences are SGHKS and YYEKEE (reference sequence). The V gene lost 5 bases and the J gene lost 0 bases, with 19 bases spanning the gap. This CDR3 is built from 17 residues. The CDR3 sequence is CASRMGAPTTSTDTQYF. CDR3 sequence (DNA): TGTGCCAGCAGAATGGGGGCGCCCACCACTAGCACAGATACGCAGTATTTT.

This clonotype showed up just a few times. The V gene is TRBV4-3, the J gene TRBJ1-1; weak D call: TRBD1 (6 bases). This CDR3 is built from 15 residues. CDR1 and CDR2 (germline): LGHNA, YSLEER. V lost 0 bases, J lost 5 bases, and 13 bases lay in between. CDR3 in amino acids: CASSQERWGRTEAFF. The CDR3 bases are TGCGCCAGCAGCCAAGAAAGGTGGGGGCGGACTGAAGCTTTCTTT.

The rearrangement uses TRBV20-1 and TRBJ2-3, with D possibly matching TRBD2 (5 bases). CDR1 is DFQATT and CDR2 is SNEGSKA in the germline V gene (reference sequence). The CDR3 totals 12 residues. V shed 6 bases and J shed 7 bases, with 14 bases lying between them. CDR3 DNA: TGCAGTGCCTACGAGACGGGATATACGCAGTATTTT. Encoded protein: CSAYETGYTQYF.

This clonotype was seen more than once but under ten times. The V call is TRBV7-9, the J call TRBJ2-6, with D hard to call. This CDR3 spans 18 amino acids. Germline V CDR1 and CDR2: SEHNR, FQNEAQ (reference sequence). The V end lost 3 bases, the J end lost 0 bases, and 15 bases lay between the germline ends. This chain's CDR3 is CASSFVRETFSGANVLTF. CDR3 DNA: TGTGCCAGCAGCTTTGTCCGCGAGACTTTCTCTGGGGCCAACGTCCTGACTTTC.

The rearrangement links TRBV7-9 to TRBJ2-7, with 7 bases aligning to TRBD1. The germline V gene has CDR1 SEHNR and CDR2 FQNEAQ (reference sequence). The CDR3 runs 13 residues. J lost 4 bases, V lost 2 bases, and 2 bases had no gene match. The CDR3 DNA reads TGTGCCAGCAGCTTAATACAGGGGTACGAGCAGTACTTC. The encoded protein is CASSLIQGYEQYF.

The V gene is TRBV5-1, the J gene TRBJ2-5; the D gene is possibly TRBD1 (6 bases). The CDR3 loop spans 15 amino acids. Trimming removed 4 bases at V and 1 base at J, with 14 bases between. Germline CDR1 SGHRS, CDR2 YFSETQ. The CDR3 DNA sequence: TGCGCCAGCAGCGGGGGCACGGCCGCCCAAGAGACCCAGTACTTC. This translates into CASSGGTAAQETQYF.

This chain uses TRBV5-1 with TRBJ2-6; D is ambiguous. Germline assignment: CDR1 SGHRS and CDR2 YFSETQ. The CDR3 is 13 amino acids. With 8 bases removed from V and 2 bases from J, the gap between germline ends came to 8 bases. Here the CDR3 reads CASMVTGANVLTF. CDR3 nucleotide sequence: TGCGCCAGTATGGTTACTGGGGCCAACGTCCTGACTTTC.

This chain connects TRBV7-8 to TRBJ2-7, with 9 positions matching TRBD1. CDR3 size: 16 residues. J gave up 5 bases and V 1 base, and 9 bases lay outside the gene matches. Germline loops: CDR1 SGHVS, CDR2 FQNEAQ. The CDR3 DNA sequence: TGTGCCAGCAGCTTAGACGGGAAAGGGACAGGGCACGAGCAGTACGTC. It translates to CASSLDGKGTGHEQYV.

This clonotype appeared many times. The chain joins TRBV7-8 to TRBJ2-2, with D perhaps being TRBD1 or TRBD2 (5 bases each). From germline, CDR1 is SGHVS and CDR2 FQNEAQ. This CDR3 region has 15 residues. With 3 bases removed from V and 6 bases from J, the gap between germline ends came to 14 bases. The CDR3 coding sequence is TGTGCCAGCAGCTTTCAGGGAGTGTCGGCCGGGGAGCTGTTTTTT. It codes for CASSFQGVSAGELFF.